This T cell receptor beta chain was profiled in a study of OX40 agonist ivuxolimab in advanced cancers. About the study: Having had anti-PD-1, anti-PD-L1 or anti-CTLA-4 therapy before was allowed, and approximately 40% had some. Study findings and constraints: At doses 0.1 to 3.0 mg/kg, CD4+ and CD8+ clones expanded.

Turning to this clone: Its antigen is currently unknown.

The CDR3 consists of 16 residues. From germline, CDR1 is MGHRA and CDR2 YSYEKL. Trimming took 0 bases from V and 9 from J; bases not matched to a gene: 7. Individuals having autoimmune disease history or systemic immunosuppression were not enrolled. TCRdb's table, derived via immunoSEQ multiplex PCR, lists solely in-frame clones and lacks some. In the table there are around 60,000 clones, about nine tenths of which are singletons. This receptor was obtained from an adult with an advanced solid tumor such as melanoma, head and neck, liver or kidney cancer. The material sequenced was CD4+ or CD8+ T cells sorted from blood, taken in a trial of the OX40 agonist ivuxolimab. The chain has TRBV4-1 and TRBJ2-1; 11 bases match TRBD2. Here the CDR3 DNA reads TGCGCCAGCAGCCAAGATAGGGCTAGCGGGAGGACTGAGCAGTTCTTC. Residues: CASSQDRASGRTEQFF.